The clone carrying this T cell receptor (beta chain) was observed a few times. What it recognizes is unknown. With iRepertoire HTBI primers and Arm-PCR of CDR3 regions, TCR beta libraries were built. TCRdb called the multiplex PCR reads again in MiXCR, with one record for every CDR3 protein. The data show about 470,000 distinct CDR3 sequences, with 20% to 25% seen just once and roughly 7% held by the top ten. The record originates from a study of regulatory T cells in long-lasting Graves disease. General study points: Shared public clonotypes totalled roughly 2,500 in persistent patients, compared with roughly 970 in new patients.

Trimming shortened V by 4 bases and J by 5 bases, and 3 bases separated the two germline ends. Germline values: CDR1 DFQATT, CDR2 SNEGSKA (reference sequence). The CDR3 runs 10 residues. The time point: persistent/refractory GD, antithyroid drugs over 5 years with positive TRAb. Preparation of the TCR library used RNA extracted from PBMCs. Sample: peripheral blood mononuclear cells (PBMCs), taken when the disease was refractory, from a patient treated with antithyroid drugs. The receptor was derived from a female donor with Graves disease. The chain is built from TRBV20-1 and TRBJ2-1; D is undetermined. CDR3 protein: CSAKHNEQFF. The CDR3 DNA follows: TGCAGTGCTAAACACAATGAGCAGTTCTTC.